This TCR beta chain was found in a study of post-analysis software for immune sequencing data (dated by TCRdb to between 2014 and 2017). Context from the whole study: The recorded disease courses included relapsing-remitting, secondary progressive and progressive-relapsing multiple sclerosis, and some patients had no subtype annotation. Patient repertoires were compared against roughly 10 previously published healthy control repertoires from donors aged about 6 to 25 years. A subset of samples was prepared in parallel using single-end sample barcoding, then pooled and co-amplified after Illumina adapter ligation. Beyond this particular receptor, the publication reports: Patients showed significantly higher frequencies than controls for a handful of TRBV segments, among them TRBV5-6, TRBV5-1 and TRBV20-1. Strong co-clustering of samples prepared in the same batch was shown by direct clustering with F measure, prompting a batch-effect correction. The control group was slightly older than the multiple sclerosis patient group. Significantly lower normalized Chao1 diversity was found in multiple sclerosis patients than in controls, suggesting substantial peripheral T-cell clonal expansion.

The germline V and J ends show losses of 5 bases and 3 bases respectively, and no gene match explains 6 bases of the junction. Including the terminal cysteine and phenylalanine, the CDR3 comprises 14 residues. Only CDR3 DNA remains: 42 bases, in frame from the first base. To demonstrate the VDJtools post-analysis software, TCR beta repertoires were profiled from the peripheral blood of about 13 young patients with multiple sclerosis. The patients with multiple sclerosis were children and adolescents between roughly 6 and 17 years of age. Library preparation was by PCR. Instrument on record: Illumina HiSeq 2500. To reduce PCR and sequencing biases, unique molecular identifiers were built into the TCR beta cDNA libraries. Some 500,000 cDNA molecules were obtained for every 1 to 10 million input T cells, so each molecule roughly corresponded to one T cell. The patient libraries were prepared and sequenced using the same protocol as the earlier healthy control dataset. Within a given batch, samples were prepared together, multiplexed and sequenced on the same HiSeq lane. From the authors' description of their analysis: MIGEC was used to process the raw barcoded reads, and molecular identifier groups with only a single read were discarded before consensus assembly and CDR3 extraction. VDJtools was used for post-analysis of the clonotype tables, with diversity normalized by down-sampling every dataset to the smallest sample size. To correct batch-related cross-sample contamination, repertoire overlap clustering matched CDR3 amino acid sequences but not nucleotide sequences. Through fastp at Q25 and MiXCR, TCRdb rebuilt clones from the public reads, retaining in-frame beta chains. Identical CDR3 protein sequences are pooled into one entry, listed with their most common genes and DNA. What appears here as the V and J calls and clone size reflects TCRdb's work, not the paper's. The table for this sample lists 350,000 to 450,000 distinct CDR3 sequences; 30% to 45% of them were counted only once. The ten largest clones take up about an eighth of the sample.

Only a few counts were recorded for this clonotype. It has no known antigen specificity. Per-base qualities were not stored, and no clone one base away is much larger. The TCR comes from a girl aged 5 to 17 with multiple sclerosis. Source material: blood. The V gene is TRBV12-3 or TRBV12-4 and the J gene is TRBJ2-7, with 8 bases in between that match TRBD1. The DNA sequence follows: TGTGCCAGCAGTCGTGGGGACAGGCTCTACGAGCAGTACTTC. Translated, this is CASSRGDRLYEQYF.